This T cell receptor (beta chain) emerged from a study of cytomegalovirus exposure and HLA in healthy donors. Regarding the study as a whole: At a 0.05 false discovery rate, a later analysis found 16,951 TCR beta sequences to be associated with HLA alleles. Whilst most TCR sequences proved rare, a subset of public TCRs occurred across many donors. In vitro confirmation showed a few CMV-associated chains to be CMV antigen specific.

The CDR3 runs 11 residues. V lost 5 bases to trimming and J lost 7 bases, with 12 bases between them. Germline-derived CDR1 and CDR2 are DFQATT and SNEGSKA (reference sequence). In the case of this clone: Its target is unknown.

The PCR was carried out with 60 Vbeta primers and 13 Jbeta primers. Authors' methods: Approximately 86 million unique TCR beta chains, some 11 million shared, were counted in a later analysis. The assay was immunoSEQ multiplex PCR, and TCRdb's table has in-frame clones only and misses some. V, J and clone size derive from that table, while D and trimming were established from the DNA sequence. This sample has 170,000 or so clones; around 77% occur once, and the top ten carry 1%. The TCR was taken from a woman between 45 and 60 years old in good health and CMV-seropositive. The sample consisted of PBMCs. The chain joins TRBV20-1 to TRBJ2-7, with D possibly matching TRBD2 (5 bases). The CDR3 is CSARPSGEQYF. CDR3 bases: TGCAGTGCTCGCCCCTCGGGGGAGCAGTACTTC.